The present T cell receptor (beta chain) was sequenced within a study of blood T cell repertoires in COVID-19. The overall study: The study drew acute and convalescent COVID-19 samples from the United States, Italy and Spain. The cDNA or gDNA used as material had been derived from T cells, B-cell-depleted T cells, or PBMCs.

In Seattle, patients joined the study during active infection and were tracked longitudinally. The table came from immunoSEQ multiplex PCR; TCRdb's copy has only in-frame clones and leaves some out. Of approximately 300,000 clones in the sample, approximately 90% were seen once. The germline V gene has CDR1 LNHDA and CDR2 SQIVND (reference sequence). CDR3 size: 15 residues. V lost 5 bases, J lost 0 bases, and 11 bases lay in between. This sequence was found in a woman in her 30s with COVID-19, enrolled during active disease. The specimen was peripheral blood. The rearrangement links TRBV19 to TRBJ1-5, with D perhaps TRBD1 (6 bases). The CDR3 reads CASSPQGNSNQPQHF. The DNA of the CDR3 is TGTGCCAGTAGTCCACAGGGCAATAGCAATCAGCCCCAGCATTTT.